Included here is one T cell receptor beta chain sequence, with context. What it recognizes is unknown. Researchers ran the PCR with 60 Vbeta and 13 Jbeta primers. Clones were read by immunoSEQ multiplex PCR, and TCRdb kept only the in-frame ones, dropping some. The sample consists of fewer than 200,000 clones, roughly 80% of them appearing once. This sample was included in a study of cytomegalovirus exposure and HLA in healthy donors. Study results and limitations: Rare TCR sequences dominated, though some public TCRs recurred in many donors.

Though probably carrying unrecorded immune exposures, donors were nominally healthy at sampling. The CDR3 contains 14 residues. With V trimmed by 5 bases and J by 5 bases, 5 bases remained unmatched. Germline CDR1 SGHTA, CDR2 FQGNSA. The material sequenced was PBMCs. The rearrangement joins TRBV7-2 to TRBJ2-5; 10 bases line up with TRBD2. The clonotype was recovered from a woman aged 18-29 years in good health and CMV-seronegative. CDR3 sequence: CASSETSGRETQYF. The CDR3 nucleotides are TGTGCCAGCAGCGAGACTAGCGGGCGGGAGACCCAGTACTTC.